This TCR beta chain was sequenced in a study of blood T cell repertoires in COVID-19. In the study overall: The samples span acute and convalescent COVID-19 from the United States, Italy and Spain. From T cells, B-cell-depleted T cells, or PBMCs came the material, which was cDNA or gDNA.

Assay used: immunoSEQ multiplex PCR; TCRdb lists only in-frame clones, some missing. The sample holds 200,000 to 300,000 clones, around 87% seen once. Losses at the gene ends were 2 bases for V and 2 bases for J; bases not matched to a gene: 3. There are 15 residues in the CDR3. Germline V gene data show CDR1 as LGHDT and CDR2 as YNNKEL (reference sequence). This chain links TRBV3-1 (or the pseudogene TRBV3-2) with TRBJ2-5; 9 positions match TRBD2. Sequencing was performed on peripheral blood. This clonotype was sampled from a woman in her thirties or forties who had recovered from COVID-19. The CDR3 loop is CASSQLAGSQETQYF. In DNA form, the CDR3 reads TGTGCCAGCAGCCAACTAGCGGGGAGTCAAGAGACCCAGTACTTC.